Listed here are 21 T cell receptor beta chains from one sample, sequenced in a study of T cell responses to AZD1222 COVID-19 vaccine. Sequenced by immunoSEQ multiplex PCR; TCRdb stores in-frame clones only, minus some. The table shows 100,000 to 150,000 clones, with approximately 85% occurring only once. The source material was peripheral blood, sampled on day 0 of AZD1222 vaccination. The source of these receptors is an adult in good health.

The table lists this clone with a count of one. V and J are TRBV6-5 and TRBJ1-3; D remains ambiguous. CDR3 length equals 13 residues. The germline V gene encodes CDR1 MNHEY and CDR2 SVGAGI. V lost 5 bases to trimming and J lost 3 bases, with 8 bases between them. The CDR3 bases are TGTGCCAGCAGTCCAATAGTTGGAAACACCATATATTTT. It translates to CASSPIVGNTIYF.

The chain recombines TRBV2 with TRBJ2-7; D is uncertain. The ends were cut back, 7 bases at V and 6 bases at J, with 16 bases in the middle. The CDR3 contains 13 residues. Germline CDR1 SNHLY, CDR2 FYNNEI. CDR3 sequence: CASTTVGQLEQYF. The CDR3 nucleotides read TGTGCCAGCACCACAGTGGGTCAGCTCGAGCAGTACTTC.

The gene calls are TRBV28 and TRBJ1-5, with D hard to call. Trimming removed 5 bases at V and 7 bases at J, with 15 bases between. The CDR3 has 14 amino acids. Germline CDR1 is MDHEN and CDR2 is SYDVKM. The CDR3 nucleotides are TGTGCCAGCAGTGAGGTGGGGAATGGCCAGCCCCAGCATTTT. Its protein product is CASSEVGNGQPQHF.

The chain combines TRBV4-1 with TRBJ1-2; D remains ambiguous. The CDR3 extends over 17 amino acids. CDR1 is MGHRA, CDR2 YSYEKL, per germline. The V and J ends lost 0 bases and 6 bases respectively, with 20 bases between them. The chain's CDR3 is CASSQERALLRADGYTF. The CDR3, as DNA: TGCGCCAGCAGCCAAGAGAGGGCCCTGTTGAGGGCAGATGGCTACACCTTC.

This clone was counted a few times. V is TRBV19 and J is TRBJ1-4, with D perhaps matching TRBD1 (5 bases). V was clipped by 6 bases and J by 5 bases, with 16 bases between them. Germline V gene sequence: CDR1 LNHDA, CDR2 SQIVND (reference sequence). The length of the CDR3 is 15 residues. The CDR3 region is CASSPVGELNEKLFF. CDR3 DNA: TGTGCCAGTAGCCCCGTGGGGGAGCTGAATGAAAAACTGTTTTTT.

V is TRBV4-1 and J is TRBJ2-1; 11 nucleotides agree with TRBD2. Trimming removed 4 bases from V and 7 bases from J; junction bases left unmatched: 6. The CDR3 loop spans 15 amino acids. Germline CDR1 reads MGHRA; CDR2 reads YSYEKL. CDR3 in amino acids: CASSRDSGGGNEQFF. The CDR3 DNA reads as TGCGCCAGCAGCCGGGATAGCGGGGGGGGAAATGAGCAGTTCTTC.

The chain recombines TRBV10-1 with TRBJ1-2; D unclear. Deletions cut 3 bases from V and 3 bases from J, with 8 bases between. The CDR3 length is 13 residues. Germline CDR1 WNHNN, CDR2 SYGVQD (reference sequence). This chain's CDR3 is CASSDGRYYGYTF. Written as DNA, the CDR3 is TGCGCCAGCAGTGATGGCAGGTACTATGGCTACACCTTC.

The V gene is TRBV19, the J gene TRBJ1-3, with D uncertain. This CDR3 spans 14 amino acids. With 7 bases removed from V and 0 bases from J, the gap between germline ends came to 10 bases. From germline, CDR1 is LNHDA and CDR2 SQIVND (reference sequence). The CDR3 here is CASTQVGSGNTIYF. The CDR3 nucleotides read TGTGCCAGTACCCAAGTTGGCTCTGGAAACACCATATATTTT.

This sequence joins TRBV25-1 and TRBJ1-1, with 8 bases lining up with TRBD1. Per germline, CDR1 MGHDK and CDR2 SYGVNS. V was pared by 2 bases and J by 10 bases, with 6 bases of the junction left unmatched. The CDR3 spans 13 residues. The CDR3 is CASSEQPQGAAFF. The DNA for the CDR3 is TGTGCCAGCAGTGAACAGCCTCAGGGGGCAGCTTTCTTT.

In DNA, the CDR3 is TGTGCCTGGAGTGTTAGGGGGACACTAGGGGAGACCCAGTACTTC. Protein sequence: CAWSVRGTLGETQYF. The chain couples TRBV30 to TRBJ2-5; maybe TRBD1 (6 bases). CDR1 GTSNPN and CDR2 SVGIG come from the germline V gene (reference sequence). Trimming removed 0 bases from V and 5 bases from J, with 16 bases in between. The CDR3 is 15 residues long.

The gene calls are TRBV28 and TRBJ2-1; 7 bases match TRBD1. J lost 8 bases, V lost 6 bases, and 7 bases had no gene match. This CDR3 comprises 13 residues. Germline lookup yields CDR1 MDHEN and CDR2 SYDVKM. The CDR3 DNA follows: TGTGCCAGCAGCCAGACAGGGTGGGATGAGCAGTTCTTC. It encodes CASSQTGWDEQFF. The entire variable domain, with the rest obtained from reference TRBV28 and TRBJ2-1, is as follows: DVKVTQSSRYLVKRTGEKVFLECVQDMDHENMFWYRQDPGLGLRLIYFSYDVKMKEKGDIPEGYSVSREKKERFSLILESASTNQTSMYLCASSQTGWDEQFFGPGTRLTVL.

The V and J genes are TRBV3-1 (or the pseudogene TRBV3-2) and TRBJ1-3, with D possibly being TRBD1 (5 bases). The CDR3 has 16 amino acids. V lost 5 bases and J 0 bases, leaving 14 bases between the germline ends. Germline CDR1 and CDR2: LGHDT and YNNKEL (reference sequence). The CDR3 DNA reads as TGTGCCAGCAGCGGCTGGGGACGGACCTCTGGAAACACCATATATTTT. Translated: CASSGWGRTSGNTIYF.

This clone has just one count. The genes are TRBV5-5 and TRBJ2-1, with TRBD1 as a possible D gene (6 bases). The CDR3 is 15 amino acids. Trimming pared 4 bases from V and 0 bases from J, leaving 11 bases between. Germline V lookup: CDR1 SGHKS, CDR2 YYEKEE (reference sequence). Here the CDR3 reads CASSPTGSSYNEQFF. CDR3 coding DNA: TGTGCCAGCAGCCCGACAGGTAGCTCCTACAATGAGCAGTTCTTC.

V and J are TRBV7-8 and TRBJ2-1, with TRBD2 matching 10 bases. The J segment lost 9 bases and the V segment lost 5 bases, leaving 16 bases of the junction unmatched. CDR1 and CDR2 (germline): SGHVS, FQNEAQ. There are 17 residues in the CDR3. CDR3 sequence: CASSPSRRAGGPGEQFF. CDR3 nucleotides: TGTGCCAGCAGCCCCTCCCGCAGAGCGGGGGGGCCAGGTGAGCAGTTCTTC.

The J gene is TRBJ1-6, the V gene TRBV7-2; D is perhaps TRBD1 (6 bases). The germline gives CDR1 SGHTA, CDR2 FQGNSA. The V end lost 4 bases, the J end lost 8 bases, and 9 bases lay between the germline ends. The CDR3 loop spans 13 amino acids. The CDR3 bases are TGTGCCAGCAGCTCGTACAGGGATTCACCCCTCCACTTT. Translating it yields CASSSYRDSPLHF.

The chain combines TRBV11-2 with TRBJ1-1; unclear D gene. Germline lookup yields CDR1 SGHAT and CDR2 FQNNGV. The CDR3 runs 15 residues. V was trimmed by 3 bases and J by 2 bases, leaving 13 bases between them. The CDR3 coding sequence is TGTGCCAGCAGCTTTAGGACCGGGGTAAACACTGAAGCTTTCTTT. Protein sequence: CASSFRTGVNTEAFF.

This clone was counted once. One junction end does not reproduce the germline sequence, and a read error may be involved. The chain couples TRBV11-2 to TRBJ2-1; D ambiguous. Looked up from germline, CDR1 is SGHAT and CDR2 is FQNNGV. The CDR3 loop spans 13 amino acids. The CDR3 loop reads CASSLDVGPYLIF. CDR3 in DNA: TGTGCCAGCAGCTTAGACGTTGGGCCCTATCTCATCTTC. Using reference TRBV11-2 and TRBJ2-1 for the parts outside the CDR3, the full variable domain is EAGVAQSPRYKIIEKRQSVAFWCNPISGHATLYWYQQILGQGPKLLIQFQNNGVVDDSQLPKDRFSAERLKGVDSTLKIQPAKLEDSAVYLCASSLDVGPYLIFGPGTRLTVL.

The chain uses TRBV19 and TRBJ2-1, with D tentatively TRBD2 (5 bases). The CDR3 length is 14 residues. V lost 0 bases, J lost 7 bases, and 10 bases lay in between. Germline V CDR1 and CDR2: LNHDA, SQIVND (reference sequence). The DNA for the CDR3 is TGTGCCAGTAGTATAGATTCGGGGTGGAATGAGCAGTTCTTC. It codes for CASSIDSGWNEQFF.

The chain uses TRBV2 and TRBJ2-7, with a tentative D call TRBD2 (6 bases). The CDR3 covers 12 residues. CDR1 and CDR2 (germline): SNHLY, FYNNEI. The V end lost 4 bases, the J end lost 3 bases, and 7 bases lay between the germline ends. The DNA for the CDR3 is TGTGCCAGCAGTGTGGGGGGCTACGAGCAGTACTTC. Its protein is CASSVGGYEQYF.

This clone showed up just a few times. The chain has TRBV6-5 and TRBJ1-5, with D possibly being TRBD1 (5 bases). Trimming took 8 bases from V and 7 from J, leaving 9 bases between them. Germline lookup yields CDR1 MNHEY and CDR2 SVGAGI. This CDR3 has 11 residues. The CDR3 nucleotides are TGTGCCAGCGGGACGGGACAGCCCCAGCATTTT. It codes for CASGTGQPQHF.

The chain links TRBV6-5 to TRBJ1-1, with TRBD1 as a possible D gene (5 bases). Germline values: CDR1 MNHEY, CDR2 SVGAGI. The CDR3 covers 15 residues. V dropped 2 bases and J dropped 4 bases, with 14 bases sitting between them. The CDR3 spells CASSYRAGGFTEAFF. In nucleotides, the CDR3 is TGTGCCAGCAGTTACCGGGCTGGGGGGTTCACTGAAGCTTTCTTT.